The T cell receptor beta chain under discussion was sequenced for a study of blood T cell repertoires in COVID-19 (dated by TCRdb to the early 2020s). In terms of the full investigation: Collaborator samples came from the United States, Italy and Spain and covered acute and convalescent phases of COVID-19. The material from the prospective study consisted of cDNA or gDNA derived from T cells, B-cell-depleted T cells, or PBMCs. The dataset comprised deeply sampled blood TCRbeta repertoires from subjects exposed to, actively infected with, or recovered from COVID-19. A freely available public database, intended as a resource for researchers studying the immune response to SARS-CoV-2, is where the repertoires were released. Samples came from the ongoing ImmuneRACE study (first 160 participants) plus 1,254 subjects from 6 global collaborators. Nearly every sample came with metadata listing a de-identified subject ID, COVID-19 status, age in years and sex. Where available, HLA class I and class II types were obtained from metadata supplied by the sample provider rather than from assay-based typing.

At one collaborating source in Seattle, patients were enrolled during active infection and were followed longitudinally through the course of disease. Collaborating institutions collected whole blood in K2EDTA tubes following their own protocols. For TCRbeta analysis, collaborators shipped samples as frozen whole blood, isolated PBMCs, or DNA extracted from either of those sample types. The immunoSEQ Assay, a bias-controlled multiplex PCR, was used to amplify TCRbeta CDR3 regions from genomic DNA. In the original analysis: Nucleated cell counts per sample were estimated from amplification of reference gene primers within the assay. To quantify the absolute abundance of each unique TCRbeta CDR3 rearrangement, sequence reads were collapsed and filtered. For each sample, productive Simpson clonality was calculated as the square root of Simpson's diversity index over productive rearrangements. TCRdb mirrors the immuneACCESS table, restricted to in-frame sequences. Some clones are absent from its copies; in checked studies, under half trace to an unresolved V gene, and the reason for the others is unknown. V and J calls and clone size follow that table, whereas D and trimming were derived from the DNA. The sample has 150,000 or so clones on record, 82% of them singletons. Roughly 6.4% of the sample is taken by the ten largest.

Concerning this clone: What this receptor recognizes is not known. Base qualities are missing; no much larger clone stands one base away.

What the authors observed across the whole study: The quantity of clinical and demographic metadata differed by source and by participant and was supplied without curation.

Sequencing was performed on peripheral blood. This TCR derives from a woman between 40 and 55 years old with COVID-19, enrolled during active disease.

This receptor carries the CDR3 CASQPRTSGPNEQFF. The bases read TGTGCCAGCCAGCCGAGGACTAGCGGGCCCAATGAGCAGTTCTTC. This receptor chain uses TRBV6-5 and TRBJ2-1, with 11 bases aligning to TRBD2. Compared with germline, V lacks 8 bases and J lacks 6 bases; bases without a gene match: 9. The germline V gene yields MNHEY for CDR1 and SVGAGI for CDR2. The CDR3 spans 15 residues, from the cysteine through the phenylalanine. Just CDR3 DNA is preserved here, 45 bases in frame from base 1.